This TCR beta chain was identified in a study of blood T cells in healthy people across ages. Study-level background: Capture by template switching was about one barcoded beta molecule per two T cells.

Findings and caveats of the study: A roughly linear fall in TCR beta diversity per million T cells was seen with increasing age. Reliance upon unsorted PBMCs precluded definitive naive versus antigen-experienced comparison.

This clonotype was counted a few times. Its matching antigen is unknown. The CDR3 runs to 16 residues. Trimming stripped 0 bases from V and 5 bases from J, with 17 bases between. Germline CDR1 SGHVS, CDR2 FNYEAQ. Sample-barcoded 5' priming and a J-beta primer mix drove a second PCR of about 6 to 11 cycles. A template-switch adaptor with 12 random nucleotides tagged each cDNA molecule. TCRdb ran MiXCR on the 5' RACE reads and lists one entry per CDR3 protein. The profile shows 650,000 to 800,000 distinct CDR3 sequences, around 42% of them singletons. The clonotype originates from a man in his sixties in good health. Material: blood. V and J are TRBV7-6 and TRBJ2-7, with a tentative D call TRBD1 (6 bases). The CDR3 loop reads CASSLAQGGPQDEQYF. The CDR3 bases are TGTGCCAGCAGCTTAGCCCAAGGGGGTCCCCAGGACGAGCAGTACTTC.